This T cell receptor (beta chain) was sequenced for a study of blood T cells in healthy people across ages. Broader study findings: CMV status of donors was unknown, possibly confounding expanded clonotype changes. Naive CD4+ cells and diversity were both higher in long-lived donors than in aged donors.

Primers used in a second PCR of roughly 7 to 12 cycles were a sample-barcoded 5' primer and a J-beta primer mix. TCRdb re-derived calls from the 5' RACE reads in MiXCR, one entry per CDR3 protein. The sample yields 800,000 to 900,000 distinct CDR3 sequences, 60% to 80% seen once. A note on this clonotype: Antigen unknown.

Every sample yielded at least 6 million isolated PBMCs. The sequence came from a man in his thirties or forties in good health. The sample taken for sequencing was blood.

The CDR3 nucleotides are TGTGCCAGCAGCCCGACAATAGCGGGGGCATACAATGAGCAGTTCTTC. Protein product: CASSPTIAGAYNEQFF. The rearrangement links TRBV9 to TRBJ2-1; 9 nucleotides line up with TRBD2. V was pared by 4 bases and J by 4 bases, with 9 bases of the junction left unmatched. The germline CDR1 and CDR2 sequences are SGDLS and YYNGEE. The CDR3 sequence is 16 residues long.